This T cell receptor (beta chain) was recovered during a study of T cells in Graves' hyperthyroidism and ophthalmopathy. Findings of the study overall: Separation of ophthalmopathy from stable hyperthyroidism was achieved by a 13 V-J model.

Clinical symptoms, serum thyroxine, TRAb, thyroid ultrasound and orbital computed tomography established diagnosis. The PBMCs had their origin in 8.5 to 10 ml of fresh peripheral blood. Worth noting for this clonotype: The antigen remains unidentified.

Regions amplified from RNA transcripts were the TCR beta CDR3 regions. With the HTBI primer set, the TCR CDR3 went through a first round of RT-PCR. One entry per CDR3 protein results from TCRdb running MiXCR on the multiplex PCR reads. The profile shows 490,000 or so distinct CDR3 sequences, under 25% of them singletons. This clonotype was sampled from an older woman with Graves' ophthalmopathy. The specimen sequenced was blood.

The CDR3 reads CAISNFNTFGVSNQPQHF. The CDR3, as DNA: TGTGCCATCAGTAACTTTAACACATTCGGGGTTAGCAATCAGCCCCAGCATTTT. V usage is TRBV10-3 and J usage is TRBJ1-5; D not certain. The CDR3 totals 18 residues. The V gene lost 5 bases and the J gene lost 0 bases, with 20 bases spanning the gap. Germline V gene data show CDR1 as ENHRY and CDR2 as SYGVKD.